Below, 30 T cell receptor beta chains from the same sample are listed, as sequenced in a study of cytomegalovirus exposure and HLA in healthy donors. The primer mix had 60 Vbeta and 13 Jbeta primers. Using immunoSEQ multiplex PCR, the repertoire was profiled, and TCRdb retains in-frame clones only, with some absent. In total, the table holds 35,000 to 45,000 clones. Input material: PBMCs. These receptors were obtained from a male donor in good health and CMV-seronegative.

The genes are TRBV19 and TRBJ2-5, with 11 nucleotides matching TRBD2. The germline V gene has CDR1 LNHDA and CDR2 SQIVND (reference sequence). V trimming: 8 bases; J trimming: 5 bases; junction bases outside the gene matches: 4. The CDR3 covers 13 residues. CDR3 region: CASRPSGGETQYF. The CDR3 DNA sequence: TGTGCCAGTCGACCTAGCGGGGGGGAGACCCAGTACTTC.

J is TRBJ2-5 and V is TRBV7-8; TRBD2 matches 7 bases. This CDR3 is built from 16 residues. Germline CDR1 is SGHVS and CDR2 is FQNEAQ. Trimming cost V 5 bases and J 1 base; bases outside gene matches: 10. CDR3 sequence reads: CASSKGKAGVQETQYF. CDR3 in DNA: TGTGCCAGCAGCAAAGGGAAGGCGGGAGTCCAAGAGACCCAGTACTTC.

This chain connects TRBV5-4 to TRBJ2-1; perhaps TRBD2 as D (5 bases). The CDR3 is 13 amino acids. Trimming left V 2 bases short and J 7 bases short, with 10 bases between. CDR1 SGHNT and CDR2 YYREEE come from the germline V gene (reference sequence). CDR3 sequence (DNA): TGTGCCAGCAGCTTCGCGGGCGGGAATGAGCAGTTCTTC. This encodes CASSFAGGNEQFF. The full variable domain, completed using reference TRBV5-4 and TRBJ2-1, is ETGVTQSPTHLIKTRGQQVTLRCSSQSGHNTVSWYQQALGQGPQFIFQYYREEENGRGNFPPRFSGLQFPNYSSELNVNALELDDSALYLCASSFAGGNEQFFGPGTRLTVL.

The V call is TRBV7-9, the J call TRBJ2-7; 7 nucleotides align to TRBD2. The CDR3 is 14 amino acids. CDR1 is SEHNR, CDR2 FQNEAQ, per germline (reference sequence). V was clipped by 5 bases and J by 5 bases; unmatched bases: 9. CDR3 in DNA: TGTGCCAGCAGCGACCCGACTAGCAGTGACGAGCAGTACTTC. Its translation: CASSDPTSSDEQYF.

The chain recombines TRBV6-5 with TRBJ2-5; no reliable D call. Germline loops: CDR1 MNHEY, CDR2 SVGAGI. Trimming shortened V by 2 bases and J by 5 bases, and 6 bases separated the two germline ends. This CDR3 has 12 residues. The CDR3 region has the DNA TGTGCCAGCAGTTACCCCAGGGAGACCCAGTACTTC. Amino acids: CASSYPRETQYF.

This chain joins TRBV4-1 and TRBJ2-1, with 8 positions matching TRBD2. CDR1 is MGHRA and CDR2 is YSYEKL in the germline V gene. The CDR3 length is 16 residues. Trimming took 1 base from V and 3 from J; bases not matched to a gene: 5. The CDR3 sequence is CASSQVGGRLYNEQFF. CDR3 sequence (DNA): TGCGCCAGCAGCCAAGTTGGCGGGAGGCTCTACAATGAGCAGTTCTTC.

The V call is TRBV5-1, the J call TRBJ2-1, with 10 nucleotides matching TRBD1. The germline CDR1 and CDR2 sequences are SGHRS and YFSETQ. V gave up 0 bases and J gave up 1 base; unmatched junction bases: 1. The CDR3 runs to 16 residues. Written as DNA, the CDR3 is TGCGCCAGCAGCTTGGGACAGGGGGCATCCTACAATGAGCAGTTCTTC. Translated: CASSLGQGASYNEQFF.

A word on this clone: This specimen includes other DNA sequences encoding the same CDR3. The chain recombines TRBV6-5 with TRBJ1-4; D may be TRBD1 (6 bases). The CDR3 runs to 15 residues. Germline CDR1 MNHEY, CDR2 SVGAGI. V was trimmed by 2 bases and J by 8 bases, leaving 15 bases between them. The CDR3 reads CASSYGRGGREKLFF. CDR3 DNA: TGTGCCAGCAGTTACGGGAGGGGGGGTCGGGAAAAACTGTTTTTT.

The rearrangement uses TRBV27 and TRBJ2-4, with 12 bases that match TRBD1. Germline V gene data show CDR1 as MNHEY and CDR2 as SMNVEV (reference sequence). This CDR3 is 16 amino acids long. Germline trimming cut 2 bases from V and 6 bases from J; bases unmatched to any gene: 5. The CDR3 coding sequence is TGTGCCAGCAGTTTAAATAGGGACAGGGGGCGAAACATTCAGTACTTC. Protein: CASSLNRDRGRNIQYF.

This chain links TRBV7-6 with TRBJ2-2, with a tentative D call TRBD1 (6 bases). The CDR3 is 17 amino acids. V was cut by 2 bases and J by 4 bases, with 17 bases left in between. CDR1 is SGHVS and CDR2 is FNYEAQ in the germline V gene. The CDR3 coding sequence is TGTGCCAGCAGCTTATTGATCACGAGGACAGCCACCGGGGAGCTGTTTTTT. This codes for CASSLLITRTATGELFF.

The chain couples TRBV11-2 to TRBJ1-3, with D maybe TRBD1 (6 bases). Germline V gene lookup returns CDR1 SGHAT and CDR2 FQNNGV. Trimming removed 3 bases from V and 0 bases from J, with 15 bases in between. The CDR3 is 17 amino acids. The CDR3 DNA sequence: TGTGCCAGCAGCTTGCAGGGGAATCCCCTCTCTGGAAACACCATATATTTT. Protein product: CASSLQGNPLSGNTIYF.

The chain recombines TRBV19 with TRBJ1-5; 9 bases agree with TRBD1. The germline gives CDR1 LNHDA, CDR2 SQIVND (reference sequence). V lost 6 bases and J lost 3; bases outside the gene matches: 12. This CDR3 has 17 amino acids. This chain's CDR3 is CASRGSGTGNNNQPQHF. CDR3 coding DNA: TGTGCCAGTAGAGGGTCGGGGACAGGGAATAACAATCAGCCCCAGCATTTT.

The CDR3 spells CASSLVEGTNQPQHF. The CDR3 region has the DNA TGTGCCAGCAGCTTAGTGGAGGGGACCAATCAGCCCCAGCATTTT. The chain has TRBV11-3 and TRBJ1-5; D might be TRBD1 (5 bases). The germline CDR1 and CDR2 sequences are SGHNT and YENEEA. The CDR3 consists of 15 residues. V lost 1 base and J 3 bases, leaving 10 bases between the germline ends.

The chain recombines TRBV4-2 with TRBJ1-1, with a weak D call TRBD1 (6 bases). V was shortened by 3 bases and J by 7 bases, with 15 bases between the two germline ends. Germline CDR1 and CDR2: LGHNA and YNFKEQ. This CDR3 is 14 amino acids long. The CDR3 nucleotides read TGTGCCAGCAGCCAGACTAACAGGGACAATGAAGCTTTCTTT. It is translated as CASSQTNRDNEAFF.

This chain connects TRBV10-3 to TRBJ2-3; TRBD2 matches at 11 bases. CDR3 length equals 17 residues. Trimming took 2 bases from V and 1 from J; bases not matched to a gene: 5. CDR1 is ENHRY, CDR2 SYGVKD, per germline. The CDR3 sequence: CAISEQGLADGTDTQYF. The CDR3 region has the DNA TGTGCCATCAGTGAGCAGGGACTAGCGGACGGCACAGATACGCAGTATTTT.

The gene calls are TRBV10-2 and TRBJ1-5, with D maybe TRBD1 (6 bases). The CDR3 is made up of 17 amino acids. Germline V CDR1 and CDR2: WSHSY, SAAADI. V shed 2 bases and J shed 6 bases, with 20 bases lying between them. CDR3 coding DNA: TGCGCCAGCAGTGAGGGGGGCACAGGTCCTTTTCGTCAGCCCCAGCATTTT. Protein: CASSEGGTGPFRQPQHF.

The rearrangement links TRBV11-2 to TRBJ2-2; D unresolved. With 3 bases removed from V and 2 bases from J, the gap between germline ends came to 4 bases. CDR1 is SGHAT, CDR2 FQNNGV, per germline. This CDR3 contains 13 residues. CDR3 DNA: TGTGCCAGCAGCTTGACAAACACCGGGGAGCTGTTTTTT. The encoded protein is CASSLTNTGELFF.

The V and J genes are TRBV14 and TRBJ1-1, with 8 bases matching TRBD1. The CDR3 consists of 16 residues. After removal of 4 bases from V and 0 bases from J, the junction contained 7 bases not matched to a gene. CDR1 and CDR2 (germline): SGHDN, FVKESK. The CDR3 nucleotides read TGTGCCAGCAGCCGATCTGGGACAGGTCTGAACACTGAAGCTTTCTTT. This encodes CASSRSGTGLNTEAFF.

For the CDR3, the DNA is TGTGCCAGTTCCGCGAACACCGGGGAGCTGTTTTTT. Protein sequence: CASSANTGELFF. The V and J genes are TRBV7-3 and TRBJ2-2, with unresolved D. This CDR3 is built from 12 residues. CDR1 and CDR2 from the germline V gene are SGHTA and FQGTGA. V was pared by 9 bases and J by 0 bases, with 5 bases between.

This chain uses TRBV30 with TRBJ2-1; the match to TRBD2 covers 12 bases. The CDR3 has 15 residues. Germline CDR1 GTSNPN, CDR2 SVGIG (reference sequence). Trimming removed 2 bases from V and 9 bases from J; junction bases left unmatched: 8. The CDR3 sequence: CAWSNLAGGPIEQFF. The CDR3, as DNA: TGTGCCTGGAGTAACCTAGCGGGAGGGCCGATTGAGCAGTTCTTC.

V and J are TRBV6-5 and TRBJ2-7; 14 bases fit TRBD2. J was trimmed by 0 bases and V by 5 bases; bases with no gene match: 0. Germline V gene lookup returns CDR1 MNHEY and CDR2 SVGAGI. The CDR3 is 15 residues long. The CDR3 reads CASSGLAGGSYEQYF. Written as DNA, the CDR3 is TGTGCCAGCAGTGGACTAGCGGGAGGCTCCTACGAGCAGTACTTC.

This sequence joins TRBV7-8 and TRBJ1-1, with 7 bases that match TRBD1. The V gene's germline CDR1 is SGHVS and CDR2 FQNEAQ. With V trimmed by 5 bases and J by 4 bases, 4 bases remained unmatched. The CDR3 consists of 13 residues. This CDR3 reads CASSHAGGTEAFF. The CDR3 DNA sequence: TGTGCCAGCAGCCACGCAGGGGGCACTGAAGCTTTCTTT.

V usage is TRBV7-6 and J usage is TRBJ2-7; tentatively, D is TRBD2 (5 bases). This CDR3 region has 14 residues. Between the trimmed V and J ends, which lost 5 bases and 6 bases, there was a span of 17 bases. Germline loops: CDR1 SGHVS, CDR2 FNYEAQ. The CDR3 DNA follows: TGTGCCAGCAGCCCTGATCTTACTAGACCCGAGCAGTACTTC. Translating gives CASSPDLTRPEQYF.

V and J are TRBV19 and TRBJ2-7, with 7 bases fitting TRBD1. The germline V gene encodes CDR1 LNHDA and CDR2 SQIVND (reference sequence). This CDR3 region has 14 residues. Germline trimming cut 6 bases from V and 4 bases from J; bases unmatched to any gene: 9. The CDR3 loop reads CASSTTGAGYEQYF. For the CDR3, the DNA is TGTGCCAGTAGCACCACAGGGGCGGGTTACGAGCAGTACTTC.

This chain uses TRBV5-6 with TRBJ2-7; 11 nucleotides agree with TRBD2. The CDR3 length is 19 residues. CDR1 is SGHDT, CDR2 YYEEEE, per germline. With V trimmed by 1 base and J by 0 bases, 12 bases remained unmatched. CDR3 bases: TGTGCCAGCAGCTTGCTCCGGCAGGGTAGCGGGAGGGCCTCCTACGAGCAGTACTTC. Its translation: CASSLLRQGSGRASYEQYF.

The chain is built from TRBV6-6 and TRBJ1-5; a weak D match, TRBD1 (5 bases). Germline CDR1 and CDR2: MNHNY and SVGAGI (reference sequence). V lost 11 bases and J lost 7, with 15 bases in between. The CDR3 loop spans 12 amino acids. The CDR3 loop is CASAGGRQPQHF. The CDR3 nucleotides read TGTGCCTCCGCCGGGGGACGGCAGCCCCAGCATTTT.

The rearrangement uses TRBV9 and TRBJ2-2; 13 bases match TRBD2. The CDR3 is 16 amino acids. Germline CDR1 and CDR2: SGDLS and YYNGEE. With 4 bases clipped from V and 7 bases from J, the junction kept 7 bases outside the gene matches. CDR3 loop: CASSPGLAGVGGELFF. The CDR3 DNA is TGTGCCAGCAGCCCTGGACTAGCGGGAGTAGGCGGGGAGCTGTTTTTT.

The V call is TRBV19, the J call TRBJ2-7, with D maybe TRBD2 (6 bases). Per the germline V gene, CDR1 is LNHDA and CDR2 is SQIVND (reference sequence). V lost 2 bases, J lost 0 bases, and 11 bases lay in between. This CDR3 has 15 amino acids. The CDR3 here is CASSISGESSYEQYF. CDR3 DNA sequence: TGTGCCAGTAGTATATCGGGGGAAAGCTCCTACGAGCAGTACTTC.

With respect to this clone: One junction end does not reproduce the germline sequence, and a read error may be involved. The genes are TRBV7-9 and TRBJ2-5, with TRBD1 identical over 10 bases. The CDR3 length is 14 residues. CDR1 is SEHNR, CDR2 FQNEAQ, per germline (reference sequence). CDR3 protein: CASLRGQGEYEWNF. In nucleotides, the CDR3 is TGTGCCAGCCTTCGAGGACAGGGGGAATACGAGTGGAACTTC.

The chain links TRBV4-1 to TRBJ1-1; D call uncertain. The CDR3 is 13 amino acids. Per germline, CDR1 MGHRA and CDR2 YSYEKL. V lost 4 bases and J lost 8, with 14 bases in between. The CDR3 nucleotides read TGCGCCAGCAGCCCTACTGAGCGCCCCGAAGCTTTCTTT. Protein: CASSPTERPEAFF.